The 8 T cell receptor beta chains reported below all come from one sample, sequenced in a study of CD8+CD57+ T cells in acquired aplastic anemia. Genomic DNA served as template for TCR beta VDJ and CDR3 profiling. From the reads, TCRdb called clonotypes with MiXCR, one entry per CDR3 protein. The data show under 200,000 distinct CDR3 sequences, with around 48% seen just once and less than 3% held by the top ten. Whoever was chosen for sequencing had shown CD8+CD57+ cell expansion by flow cytometry. Sequenced: sorted CD4+, CD8+, or CD8+CD57+ T cells (not recorded which) from PBMCs. The receptors derive from a human donor with aplastic anemia.

V and J are TRBV5-1 and TRBJ1-2; no reliable D call. Trimming removed 4 bases from V and 2 bases from J, with 15 bases in between. The CDR3 sequence is 15 residues long. CDR1 is SGHRS, CDR2 YFSETQ, per germline. This CDR3 reads CASSGGGPENYGYTF. Written as DNA, the CDR3 is TGCGCCAGCAGCGGAGGAGGACCGGAAAACTATGGCTACACCTTC.

This clonotype has only one observation. The chain has TRBV25-1 and TRBJ1-2; D unclear. Trimming pared 2 bases from V and 6 bases from J, leaving 10 bases between. The length of the CDR3 is 13 residues. Germline CDR1 is MGHDK and CDR2 is SYGVNS. Here the CDR3 DNA reads TGTGCCAGCAGTGAAGGGCCTGGCCATGGCTACACCTTC. The encoded protein is CASSEGPGHGYTF.

This clonotype was observed at least ten times. The chain has TRBV7-2 and TRBJ1-2; tentatively, D is TRBD1 (6 bases). V was pared by 5 bases and J by 8 bases, with 12 bases between. The CDR3 is made up of 12 amino acids. From germline, CDR1 is SGHTA and CDR2 FQGNSA. In DNA, the CDR3 is TGTGCCAGCAGCAAGGACAGTTTCGGCTACACCTTC. Its protein product is CASSKDSFGYTF.

The rearrangement joins TRBV10-3 to TRBJ2-6; D might be TRBD2 (5 bases). The CDR3 sequence is 13 residues long. V lost 8 bases to trimming and J lost 1 base, with 6 bases between them. CDR1 and CDR2 (germline): ENHRY, SYGVKD. The CDR3 spells CAISGSGANVLTF. CDR3 in DNA: TGTGCCATCTCGGGGTCTGGGGCCAACGTCCTGACTTTC.

V usage is TRBV11-2 and J usage is TRBJ1-6, with 9 nucleotides matching TRBD1. The CDR3 is made up of 15 amino acids. From germline, CDR1 is SGHAT and CDR2 FQNNGV. V gave up 5 bases and J gave up 9 bases; unmatched junction bases: 8. The CDR3 loop reads CASSLTGGDSSPLHF. CDR3 DNA sequence: TGTGCCAGCAGCCTGACAGGGGGTGATAGTTCACCCCTCCACTTT.

This clonotype was counted between two and nine times. The chain is built from TRBV2 and TRBJ1-2; TRBD1 matches 8 bases. The CDR3 loop spans 15 amino acids. The V and J ends lost 8 bases and 4 bases, in that order; junction bases with no gene match: 12. CDR1 is SNHLY, CDR2 FYNNEI, per germline. In DNA form, the CDR3 reads TGTGCCAGCTTACTTGAAGGACAGGGCCTCTATGGCTACACCTTC. Residues: CASLLEGQGLYGYTF.

The chain uses TRBV15 and TRBJ1-3; no reliable D call. CDR3 length: 13 amino acids. V was cut by 0 bases and J by 0 bases, with 0 bases left in between. Germline values: CDR1 LNHNV, CDR2 YYDKDF (reference sequence). CDR3 amino acids: CATSRDSGNTIYF. Here the CDR3 DNA reads TGTGCCACCAGCAGAGACTCTGGAAACACCATATATTTT.

In its sample, this clonotype was seen a few times. The gene calls are TRBV7-3 and TRBJ1-2; D is uncertain. Germline V gives CDR1 SGHTA, CDR2 FQGTGA. The CDR3 consists of 13 residues. Trimming removed 5 bases from V and 5 bases from J, with 12 bases in between. CDR3 coding DNA: TGTGCCAGCAGCCCCTTCCTTGGATATGGCTACACCTTC. Translating gives CASSPFLGYGYTF. Full variable domain (outside the CDR3, taken from reference TRBV7-3 and TRBJ1-2): GAGVSQTPSNKVTEKGKYVELRCDPISGHTALYWYRQSLGQGPEFLIYFQGTGAADDSGLPNDRFFAVRPEGSVSTLKIQRTERGDSAVYLCASSPFLGYGYTFGSGTRLTVV.